This T cell receptor (beta chain) is from a study of blood T cell repertoires in COVID-19. The wider study: Samples of COVID-19 (acute and convalescent) were obtained from the United States, Italy and Spain.

Sequencing was performed with immunoSEQ multiplex PCR; in TCRdb, only in-frame clones are kept and a portion is missing. This sample carries 85,000 to 100,000 clones, more than 70% of them seen once, and the ten largest clones take 10% to 15%. The germline V and J ends were trimmed by 11 bases and 11 bases, with 15 bases remaining between them. This CDR3 spans 11 amino acids. The chain employs TRBV23-1 and TRBJ1-4; D remains ambiguous. TRBV23-1 has ORF status, its function being uncertain. The source is a woman in her fifties or sixties in a cohort sampled during active or convalescent COVID-19. The sample consisted of peripheral blood. CDR3 amino acids: CARLLSGKLFF. CDR3 nucleotides: TGCGCCCGACTCCTCTCTGGGAAACTGTTTTTT.